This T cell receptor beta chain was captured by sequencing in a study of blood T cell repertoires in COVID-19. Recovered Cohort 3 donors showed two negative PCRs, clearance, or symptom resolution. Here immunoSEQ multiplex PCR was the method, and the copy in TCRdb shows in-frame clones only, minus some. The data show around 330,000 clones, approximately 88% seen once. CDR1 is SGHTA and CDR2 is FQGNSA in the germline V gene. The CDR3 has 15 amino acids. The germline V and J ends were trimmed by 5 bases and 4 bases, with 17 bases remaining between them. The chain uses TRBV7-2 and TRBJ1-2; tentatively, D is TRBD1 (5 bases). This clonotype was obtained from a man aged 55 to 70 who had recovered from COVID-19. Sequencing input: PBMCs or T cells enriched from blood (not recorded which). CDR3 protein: CASSPQGRLGYGYTF. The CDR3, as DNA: TGTGCCAGCAGCCCTCAGGGCAGGCTGGGCTATGGCTACACCTTC.